Described below is a single T cell receptor (beta chain) sequence and its context. V was trimmed by 3 bases and J by 7 bases, leaving 12 bases between them. The CDR3 totals 13 residues. CDR1 is SGHTA, CDR2 FQGTGA, per germline. The source of the sample is a study of blood T cell repertoires in COVID-19. Produced via immunoSEQ multiplex PCR; TCRdb's table is partial and in-frame only. The data show 300,000 to 400,000 clones, approximately 86% seen once. V gene TRBV7-3 combines with J gene TRBJ1-1; D uncertain. The sequencing input was peripheral blood. This sequence originates from a woman aged 60-75 years with COVID-19, enrolled during active disease. For the CDR3, the DNA is TGTGCCAGCAGCTTGGCGGATGGTTATGAAGCTTTCTTT. It translates to CASSLADGYEAFF.